The 31 T cell receptor beta chains in this list originate from one sample, sequenced in a study of blood T cells in healthy people across ages. The second PCR ran about 6 to 11 cycles with a sample-barcoded 5' primer and J-beta primers. TCRdb re-called the 5' RACE reads through MiXCR, storing one row per CDR3 protein. The sample holds about 1.7 million distinct CDR3 sequences; roughly 28% are singletons and the top ten take 7.7%. Specimen: blood. The origin of the receptors is a woman aged 25-40 years in good health.

The V call is TRBV5-1, the J call TRBJ2-7; D unresolved. V was cut by 3 bases and J by 7 bases, with 11 bases left in between. CDR3 size: 12 residues. Germline values: CDR1 SGHRS, CDR2 YFSETQ. CDR3 in DNA: TGCGCCAGCAGCTCCCAAGGAGAAGAGCAGTACTTC. Translated: CASSSQGEEQYF.

The chain employs TRBV5-1 and TRBJ2-1; D call uncertain. The CDR3 is 16 amino acids. V was trimmed by 0 bases and J by 4 bases, leaving 14 bases between them. Per the germline V gene, CDR1 is SGHRS and CDR2 is YFSETQ. The CDR3 bases are TGCGCCAGCAGCTTGGGAATTGCTGGGAAATACAATGAGCAGTTCTTC. Its protein product is CASSLGIAGKYNEQFF.

The gene calls are TRBV9 and TRBJ2-6; no firm D call. Trimming left V 2 bases short and J 0 bases short, with 9 bases between. There are 16 residues in the CDR3. CDR1 and CDR2 from the germline V gene are SGDLS and YYNGEE. As DNA, the CDR3 is TGTGCCAGCAGCGTGACATCAAGCTCTGGGGCCAACGTCCTGACTTTC. This encodes CASSVTSSSGANVLTF. The full variable domain, completed using reference TRBV9 and TRBJ2-6, is DSGVTQTPKHLITATGQRVTLRCSPRSGDLSVYWYQQSLDQGLQFLIQYYNGEERAKGNILERFSAQQFPDLHSELNLSSLELGDSALYFCASSVTSSSGANVLTFGAGSRLTVL.

As to this clonotype: Being one base from a much bigger clone, this may be a read error. V is TRBV12-3 or TRBV12-4 and J is TRBJ2-1; D uncertain. The CDR3 has 14 residues. The CDR3 DNA reads as TGTGCCAGCAGTTTAGGCTGGACCTACAATGAGCACTTCTTC. It specifies CASSLGWTYNEHFF.

This clonotype was found many times. The chain combines TRBV6-6 with TRBJ2-7; 10 positions match TRBD2. The CDR3 extends over 15 amino acids. V lost 7 bases to trimming and J lost 5 bases; unmatched junction nucleotides: 11. Germline-derived CDR1 and CDR2 are MNHNY and SVGAGI (reference sequence). The CDR3 sequence is CASILSGGAIHEQYF. The CDR3 DNA reads TGTGCCAGCATACTAAGCGGGGGGGCCATCCACGAGCAGTACTTC.

This clonotype occurred many times. V usage is TRBV6-5 and J usage is TRBJ2-1; D may match TRBD1 or TRBD2 (5 bases each). The V gene's germline CDR1 is MNHEY and CDR2 SVGAGI. There are 14 residues in the CDR3. The V end lost 4 bases, the J end lost 3 bases, and 10 bases lay between the germline ends. The CDR3 sequence is CASSSGTYYNEQFF. The CDR3 bases are TGTGCCAGCAGTTCAGGGACCTACTACAATGAGCAGTTCTTC.

Remarks on this clonotype: A much larger clone differs by one base, so this may be a read error. J is TRBJ2-1 and V is TRBV10-3; perhaps TRBD1 as D (6 bases). From germline, CDR1 is ENHRY and CDR2 SYGVKD. The length of the CDR3 is 14 residues. The ends were cut back, 7 bases at V and 13 bases at J, with 23 bases in the middle. The CDR3 loop reads CAITSEVGQETQFF. In DNA, the CDR3 is TGTGCCATCACCTCTGAGGTGGGACAAGAGACCCAGTTCTTC.

This clonotype turned up a few times. This chain joins TRBV10-3 and TRBJ2-1; TRBD2 matches at 11 bases. Germline CDR1 is ENHRY and CDR2 is SYGVKD. This CDR3 contains 17 residues. J lost 2 bases, V lost 2 bases, and 5 bases had no gene match. CDR3 nucleotides: TGTGCCATCAGTGAGCCGTCGACTAGCGGGACCTACAATGAGCAGTTCTTC. Translation: CAISEPSTSGTYNEQFF.

The chain employs TRBV12-3 or TRBV12-4 and TRBJ1-1; 9 bases fit TRBD1. V was pared by 1 base and J by 9 bases, with 12 bases of the junction left unmatched. The CDR3 totals 16 residues. For the CDR3, the DNA is TGTGCCAGCAGTTTAGGGGTGTGGACAGGGGAACTCCAAGCTTTCTTT. Its translation: CASSLGVWTGELQAFF.

This clonotype occurred a few times. V gene TRBV15 combines with J gene TRBJ2-5; either TRBD1 or TRBD2 may supply D (5 bases each). Trimming shortened V by 2 bases and J by 1 base, and 11 bases separated the two germline ends. CDR1 LNHNV and CDR2 YYDKDF come from the germline V gene (reference sequence). The CDR3 consists of 15 residues. CDR3 protein: CATSRPGRRQETQYF. The CDR3 bases are TGTGCCACCAGCAGACCGGGACGGCGCCAAGAGACCCAGTACTTC.

This sequence joins TRBV3-1 and TRBJ1-5; D gene unclear. The CDR3 spans 16 residues. V lost 4 bases and J lost 6, with 19 bases in between. From germline, CDR1 is LGHDT and CDR2 YNNKEL (reference sequence). CDR3 amino acids: CASSLGPGSAPQPQHF. The CDR3 DNA sequence: TGTGCCAGCAGCCTTGGGCCGGGCTCAGCCCCTCAGCCCCAGCATTTT.

Only a few counts were recorded for this clonotype. The chain joins TRBV5-1 to TRBJ1-2, with no clear D. V lost 4 bases to trimming and J lost 8 bases, with 12 bases between them. Germline V lookup: CDR1 SGHRS, CDR2 YFSETQ. This CDR3 comprises 12 residues. The DNA for the CDR3 is TGCGCCAGCAGCGCCCCTCCACGGGGCTACACCTTC. It is translated as CASSAPPRGYTF.

The CDR3 protein is CASLGDPSGDEQFF. The CDR3 DNA is TGCGCCAGTTTGGGGGACCCCTCGGGCGATGAGCAGTTCTTC. The chain combines TRBV5-1 with TRBJ2-1; the D gene could be TRBD1 or TRBD2 (5 bases each). Trimming left V 8 bases short and J 8 bases short, with 20 bases between. Germline V CDR1 and CDR2: SGHRS, YFSETQ. The CDR3 is 14 residues long.

This clonotype was observed at least ten times. CDR3 nucleotides: TGTGCCACCAGCAGATTCCGGGACAGCAACTACGAGCAGTACTTC. The encoded protein is CATSRFRDSNYEQYF. J is TRBJ2-7 and V is TRBV15; 7 bases line up with TRBD1. CDR3 length: 15 amino acids. Germline CDR1 reads LNHNV; CDR2 reads YYDKDF (reference sequence). V shed 2 bases and J 3 bases; nucleotides not matched to a gene: 7.

This clonotype was counted ten times or more. The gene calls are TRBV29-1 and TRBJ1-2; TRBD1 matches at 8 bases. With V trimmed by 1 base and J by 5 bases, 0 bases remained unmatched. CDR1 is SQVTM and CDR2 is ANQGSEA in the germline V gene. The CDR3 length is 12 residues. The CDR3 region is CSVEGQGYGYTF. CDR3 nucleotide sequence: TGCAGCGTTGAAGGACAGGGGTATGGCTACACCTTC. Combining the CDR3 with reference TRBV29-1 and TRBJ1-2 gives the whole variable domain SAVISQKPSRDICQRGTSLTIQCQVDSQVTMMFWYRQQPGQSLTLIATANQGSEATYESGFVIDKFPISRPNLTFSTLTVSNMSPEDSSIYLCSVEGQGYGYTFGSGTRLTVV.

This clonotype has more than one count but fewer than ten. The chain recombines TRBV6-2 or TRBV6-3 with TRBJ1-2; TRBD1 is a possible D gene (6 bases). The CDR3 loop spans 14 amino acids. Germline loops: CDR1 MNHEY, CDR2 SVGEGT. Between the trimmed V and J ends, which lost 8 bases and 0 bases, there was a span of 13 bases. CDR3 in amino acids: CASRGTTTNYGYTF. Written as DNA, the CDR3 is TGTGCCAGCCGCGGGACAACTACTAACTATGGCTACACCTTC.

V usage is TRBV6-5 and J usage is TRBJ2-7, with 12 positions matching TRBD1. CDR1 MNHEY and CDR2 SVGAGI come from the germline V gene. The length of the CDR3 is 14 residues. V lost 8 bases and J lost 5; bases outside the gene matches: 7. The CDR3 here is CASSRDRGPDEQYF. In DNA, the CDR3 is TGTGCCAGCTCCCGGGACAGGGGGCCTGACGAGCAGTACTTC.

In its sample, this clonotype was seen a few times. The rearrangement links TRBV28 to TRBJ1-2; 9 positions agree with TRBD1. The germline CDR1 and CDR2 sequences are MDHEN and SYDVKM. The CDR3 totals 14 residues. After removal of 8 bases from V and 6 bases from J, the junction contained 10 bases not matched to a gene. CDR3 DNA sequence: TGTGCCAGCGTTAATCCACAGGGGGCAAATGGCTACACCTTC. Translation: CASVNPQGANGYTF.

This clonotype was counted between two and nine times. This chain joins TRBV5-1 and TRBJ1-1, with 12 positions matching TRBD1. The CDR3 contains 15 residues. The junction had 4 bases not matched to a gene; V was cut back by 4 bases and J by 3 bases. From germline, CDR1 is SGHRS and CDR2 YFSETQ. The CDR3 region has the DNA TGCGCCAGCAGCAGAGGGACAGGGGGCCACACTGAAGCTTTCTTT. Its protein product is CASSRGTGGHTEAFF.

This clonotype was counted ten times or more. The chain is built from TRBV10-3 and TRBJ2-6; D assignment may be TRBD1 or TRBD2 (5 bases each). CDR3 length: 16 residues. Germline CDR1 and CDR2: ENHRY and SYGVKD. V lost 4 bases and J 4 bases, leaving 14 bases between the germline ends. The CDR3 protein is CAISGGRTAGANVLTF. The DNA of the CDR3 is TGTGCCATCAGTGGGGGACGGACCGCCGGGGCCAACGTCCTGACTTTC.

This clonotype has just a few counts. The chain recombines TRBV6-5 with TRBJ2-1; TRBD2 aligns across 10 bases. The ends lost 5 bases at V and 2 bases at J; junction bases unmatched: 3. The length of the CDR3 is 15 residues. Germline V gene sequence: CDR1 MNHEY, CDR2 SVGAGI. CDR3 nucleotide sequence: TGTGCCAGCAGTCAACTAGCGGGGCCCTACAATGAGCAGTTCTTC. Protein product: CASSQLAGPYNEQFF.

This chain links TRBV29-1 with TRBJ2-3, with D perhaps TRBD2 (6 bases). Germline CDR1 and CDR2: SQVTM and ANQGSEA. This CDR3 has 13 amino acids. Trimming took off 3 bases at V and 4 bases at J, with 11 bases between the two ends. CDR3 loop: CSVDGRGADTQYF. CDR3 in DNA: TGCAGCGTTGACGGGAGAGGGGCAGATACGCAGTATTTT.

This clonotype was seen a handful of times. The chain has TRBV2 and TRBJ1-2, with D maybe TRBD1 (5 bases). Germline loops: CDR1 SNHLY, CDR2 FYNNEI. The ends were cut back, 7 bases at V and 4 bases at J, with 13 bases in the middle. The CDR3 consists of 13 residues. The CDR3 loop is CASKHRSSYGYTF. CDR3 DNA sequence: TGTGCCAGCAAGCACAGGTCCTCCTATGGCTACACCTTC. Based on the CDR3 plus reference TRBV2 and TRBJ1-2, the full variable domain is EPEVTQTPSHQVTQMGQEVILRCVPISNHLYFYWYRQILGQKVEFLVSFYNNEISEKSEIFDDQFSVERPDGSNFTLKIRSTKLEDSAMYFCASKHRSSYGYTFGSGTRLTVV.

This clonotype was seen many times. This chain joins TRBV15 and TRBJ2-3, with D possibly matching TRBD1 (6 bases). CDR3 length: 14 amino acids. The germline gives CDR1 LNHNV, CDR2 YYDKDF (reference sequence). Trimming removed 1 base from V and 4 bases from J, with 9 bases in between. CDR3 region: CATSRGQASDTQYF. The CDR3 region has the DNA TGTGCCACCAGCAGAGGACAGGCATCAGATACGCAGTATTTT.

The chain couples TRBV12-3 or TRBV12-4 to TRBJ1-1; possibly TRBD1 for D (6 bases). V was trimmed by 4 bases and J by 8 bases, leaving 11 bases between them. The CDR3 has 12 residues. The CDR3 loop reads CASSSQGLEAFF. The CDR3 DNA is TGTGCCAGCAGTTCACAGGGCCTCGAAGCTTTCTTT.

This chain connects TRBV29-1 to TRBJ1-2; 9 bases agree with TRBD1. This CDR3 has 18 residues. V lost 5 bases to trimming and J lost 4 bases; unmatched junction nucleotides: 20. The germline CDR1 and CDR2 sequences are SQVTM and ANQGSEA. CDR3 sequence reads: CSVTKSEPGQGWSYGYTF. The CDR3 DNA follows: TGCAGCGTTACTAAGAGTGAACCGGGACAGGGCTGGAGCTATGGCTACACCTTC.

The gene calls are TRBV6-2 or TRBV6-3 and TRBJ2-7; D is undetermined. CDR1 is MNHEY, CDR2 SVGEGT, per germline. CDR3 length: 17 residues. V dropped 0 bases and J dropped 1 base, with 16 bases sitting between them. The CDR3: CASSYSGRSESSYEQYF. The CDR3 DNA is TGTGCCAGCAGTTACTCGGGTCGAAGCGAGAGTTCCTACGAGCAGTACTTC.

The rearrangement links TRBV10-2 to TRBJ2-1; 8 bases map to TRBD2. Germline CDR1 and CDR2: WSHSY and SAAADI. CDR3 length equals 14 residues. V trimming: 6 bases; J trimming: 10 bases; junction bases outside the gene matches: 11. The CDR3 bases are TGCGCCAGCAGAGTGAGCCGGGGGGGGATAGAGCAGTTCTTC. Its translation: CASRVSRGGIEQFF.

The chain couples TRBV20-1 to TRBJ1-2, with D unclear. The CDR3 spans 13 residues. Germline loops: CDR1 DFQATT, CDR2 SNEGSKA (reference sequence). Trimming left V 0 bases short and J 8 bases short, with 13 bases between. The DNA for the CDR3 is TGCAGTGCTAGAGATGCGGGCTCTGGGGGCTACACCTTC. Translated: CSARDAGSGGYTF.

This clonotype turned up a few times. The chain has TRBV5-6 and TRBJ1-2; D is unresolved. There are 15 residues in the CDR3. Germline CDR1 and CDR2: SGHDT and YYEEEE. The V end lost 2 bases, the J end lost 8 bases, and 19 bases lay between the germline ends. The CDR3 region has the DNA TGTGCCAGCAGCTTTGGTGAGGGCCTTCGCGGGGGCTACACCTTC. Translating it yields CASSFGEGLRGGYTF.

With regard to this clonotype: An end of the junction differs from the germline gene, which may be a read error. The rearrangement joins TRBV6-5 to TRBJ2-1, with TRBD2 matching over 10 bases. CDR1 and CDR2 from the germline V gene are MNHEY and SVGAGI. CDR3 length: 16 amino acids. The DNA for the CDR3 is TGTGCCAGCAGCCCTCTAGCGGGGGCCGACTACAAGGAGCAGTTCTTC. Translation: CASSPLAGADYKEQFF.